Below, 29 T cell receptor beta chains from the same sample are listed, as sequenced in a study of blood T cell repertoires in COVID-19. Profiling relied on immunoSEQ multiplex PCR, and the TCRdb table lists in-frame clones only, not all of them. The sample has more than 45,000 clones; 70% to 90% are singletons. Sequenced: peripheral blood. The origin of the receptors is a woman older than 75 with COVID-19, enrolled during active disease.

This clone came up a few times. The chain combines TRBV27 with TRBJ2-3; 8 nucleotides align to TRBD1. The CDR3 extends over 15 amino acids. Germline CDR1 is MNHEY and CDR2 is SMNVEV (reference sequence). V lost 5 bases to trimming and J lost 0 bases; unmatched junction nucleotides: 4. The CDR3: CASSPGGLSTDTQYF. The CDR3 DNA follows: TGTGCCAGCAGTCCAGGGGGCTTAAGCACAGATACGCAGTATTTT.

The chain joins TRBV6-5 to TRBJ1-4; 7 bases line up with TRBD1. J lost 5 bases, V lost 8 bases, and 5 bases had no gene match. Germline V gives CDR1 MNHEY, CDR2 SVGAGI. The CDR3 consists of 13 residues. Written as DNA, the CDR3 is TGTGCCAGCGGGGGGACAGCGAATGAAAAACTGTTTTTT. This codes for CASGGTANEKLFF.

The chain has TRBV6-1 and TRBJ1-1, with 10 nucleotides matching TRBD1. V was clipped by 3 bases and J by 1 base; unmatched bases: 8. This CDR3 has 17 amino acids. Germline V gene sequence: CDR1 MNHNS, CDR2 SASEGT. CDR3: CASSDRDRGLANTEAFF. The CDR3 DNA sequence: TGTGCCAGCAGTGACCGGGACAGGGGATTAGCGAACACTGAAGCTTTCTTT.

The CDR3 coding sequence is TGTGCCAGCAGTTACCGGGCGGGAGGGCCCACAGATACGCAGTATTTT. Its translation is CASSYRAGGPTDTQYF. V gene TRBV6-6 combines with J gene TRBJ2-3; 9 nucleotides line up with TRBD2. V lost 2 bases and J lost 2; bases outside the gene matches: 5. Germline CDR1 MNHNY, CDR2 SVGAGI (reference sequence). The CDR3 spans 16 residues.

This clone turned up a few times. The chain employs TRBV5-1 and TRBJ1-5; tentatively, D is TRBD1 (6 bases). The CDR3 contains 14 residues. CDR1 is SGHRS, CDR2 YFSETQ, per germline. Trimming shortened V by 4 bases and J by 2 bases, and 10 bases separated the two germline ends. CDR3 bases: TGCGCCAGCAGCCTGGGGGCTGGCAATCAGCCCCAGCATTTT. The encoded protein is CASSLGAGNQPQHF.

This clone has a single count. The chain combines TRBV2 with TRBJ2-7; TRBD1 matches 7 bases. Germline V lookup: CDR1 SNHLY, CDR2 FYNNEI. V shed 6 bases and J 4 bases; nucleotides not matched to a gene: 3. The CDR3 runs to 12 residues. CDR3: CASSGDSYEQYF. For the CDR3, the DNA is TGTGCCAGCAGCGGGGACAGTTACGAGCAGTACTTC.

The V call is TRBV27, the J call TRBJ1-1, with D uncertain. Germline CDR1 is MNHEY and CDR2 is SMNVEV (reference sequence). There are 13 residues in the CDR3. Trimming removed 7 bases at V and 1 base at J, with 10 bases between. The CDR3 loop reads CASTGWENTEAFF. The DNA of the CDR3 is TGTGCCAGCACGGGATGGGAGAACACTGAAGCTTTCTTT.

This chain joins TRBV19 and TRBJ1-6; maybe TRBD1 (5 bases). Germline V gene lookup returns CDR1 LNHDA and CDR2 SQIVND (reference sequence). Trimming left V 7 bases short and J 9 bases short, with 16 bases between. The CDR3 has 14 residues. The CDR3 DNA follows: TGTGCCAGTACACCAGGGTTGGATAGTTCACCCCTCCACTTT. This gives the protein CASTPGLDSSPLHF.

The rearrangement links TRBV11-2 to TRBJ2-3; 7 bases line up with TRBD2. CDR1 is SGHAT, CDR2 FQNNGV, per germline. The CDR3 sequence is 15 residues long. Trimming cost V 5 bases and J 3 bases; bases outside gene matches: 8. In DNA form, the CDR3 reads TGTGCCAGCAGCCCGCAGGGACTACAAACAGATACGCAGTATTTT. Encoded protein: CASSPQGLQTDTQYF.

The chain combines TRBV11-2 with TRBJ2-5; 7 bases fit TRBD2. Germline V lookup: CDR1 SGHAT, CDR2 FQNNGV. This CDR3 is built from 14 residues. V was clipped by 8 bases and J by 0 bases; unmatched bases: 6. The CDR3 sequence is CASQTGGYQETQYF. Here the CDR3 DNA reads TGTGCCAGCCAGACGGGGGGATACCAAGAGACCCAGTACTTC.

Only one count was recorded for this clone. The CDR3 here is CASSLAGGDREAFF. The CDR3 DNA follows: TGTGCCAGCAGCTTAGCAGGAGGGGATCGTGAAGCTTTCTTT. The chain is built from TRBV7-8 and TRBJ1-1; TRBD1 is a possible D gene (5 bases). Germline lookup yields CDR1 SGHVS and CDR2 FQNEAQ. The CDR3 consists of 14 residues. V was trimmed by 0 bases and J by 7 bases, leaving 12 bases between them.

This rearrangement joins TRBV6-5 to TRBJ1-4; 8 nucleotides agree with TRBD1. Trimming took 0 bases from V and 3 from J; bases not matched to a gene: 0. In germline, CDR1 is MNHEY, CDR2 SVGAGI. CDR3 length equals 15 residues. This CDR3 reads CASSYSTGANEKLFF. The CDR3 DNA sequence: TGTGCCAGCAGTTACTCGACAGGGGCTAATGAAAAACTGTTTTTT.

This clone was found once. This chain links TRBV7-9 with TRBJ2-5; D possibly corresponds to TRBD1 (5 bases). Trimming took 5 bases from V and 11 from J, leaving 12 bases between them. The germline CDR1 and CDR2 sequences are SEHNR and FQNEAQ (reference sequence). The CDR3 contains 11 residues. CDR3 sequence reads: CASSLQGVQYF. CDR3 in DNA: TGTGCCAGCAGCCTTCAGGGTGTACAGTACTTC.

V usage is TRBV7-8 and J usage is TRBJ2-1, with D possibly TRBD2 on 5 matching bases. The length of the CDR3 is 13 residues. Germline values: CDR1 SGHVS, CDR2 FQNEAQ. V dropped 4 bases and J dropped 12 bases, with 16 bases sitting between them. The CDR3 DNA sequence: TGTGCCAGCAGCTCCCCAGCGGACGATCGGCAGTTCTTC. Its protein product is CASSSPADDRQFF.

The gene calls are TRBV19 and TRBJ2-1, with TRBD2 identical over 7 bases. The CDR3 is 15 amino acids. From germline, CDR1 is LNHDA and CDR2 SQIVND (reference sequence). The V and J ends lost 9 bases and 0 bases, in that order; junction bases with no gene match: 8. CDR3 DNA: TGTGCCAGCCGCGGGGGTGCTAGCTCCTACAATGAGCAGTTCTTC. Its translation: CASRGGASSYNEQFF.

The V call is TRBV2, the J call TRBJ1-5, with D tentatively TRBD1 (6 bases). Germline V gene lookup returns CDR1 SNHLY and CDR2 FYNNEI. CDR3 size: 13 residues. V lost 6 bases to trimming and J lost 7 bases, with 13 bases between them. Here the CDR3 reads CASREDSHQPQHF. In DNA, the CDR3 is TGTGCCAGCAGGGAGGACAGCCACCAGCCCCAGCATTTT.

J is TRBJ1-1 and V is TRBV23-1; 8 positions agree with TRBD1. TRBV23-1 is an open reading frame whose function is uncertain. Trimming cost V 0 bases and J 11 bases; bases outside gene matches: 8. This CDR3 has 14 amino acids. The CDR3 reads CASSQSHRGEEAFF. CDR3 nucleotide sequence: TGCGCCAGCAGTCAATCGCACAGGGGGGAGGAGGCTTTCTTT.

The chain combines TRBV6-5 with TRBJ2-3; 7 nucleotides align to TRBD1. CDR1 and CDR2 from the germline V gene are MNHEY and SVGAGI. The CDR3 spans 16 residues. After removal of 2 bases from V and 1 base from J, the junction contained 6 bases not matched to a gene. CDR3 region: CASSYGRTGRTDTQYF. CDR3 nucleotide sequence: TGTGCCAGCAGTTACGGAAGGACAGGCCGCACAGATACGCAGTATTTT.

The V call is TRBV9, the J call TRBJ1-2, with D maybe TRBD1 (6 bases). CDR3 length: 14 amino acids. Trimming took off 0 bases at V and 2 bases at J, with 8 bases between the two ends. Looked up from germline, CDR1 is SGDLS and CDR2 is YYNGEE. The CDR3 DNA sequence: TGTGCCAGCAGCGTAGACCAGGGGAACTATGGCTACACCTTC. It yields the protein CASSVDQGNYGYTF.

V gene TRBV7-9 combines with J gene TRBJ1-4; TRBD1 matches 8 bases. Trimming cost V 3 bases and J 0 bases; bases outside gene matches: 12. Germline V lookup: CDR1 SEHNR, CDR2 FQNEAQ (reference sequence). There are 19 residues in the CDR3. The CDR3 protein is CASSFPAQGAGSTNEKLFF. CDR3 in DNA: TGTGCCAGCAGCTTCCCCGCCCAGGGGGCGGGTTCAACTAATGAAAAACTGTTTTTT.

Only one count was recorded for this clone. The V and J genes are TRBV30 and TRBJ1-6; 11 bases align to TRBD1. Germline lookup yields CDR1 GTSNPN and CDR2 SVGIG (reference sequence). This CDR3 is built from 14 residues. With V trimmed by 3 bases and J by 9 bases, 4 bases remained unmatched. Here the CDR3 reads CAWSDGTGGSPLHF. The CDR3 DNA reads as TGTGCCTGGAGCGACGGGACAGGGGGTTCACCCCTCCACTTT. Combining the CDR3 with reference TRBV30 and TRBJ1-6 gives the whole variable domain SQTIHQWPATLVQPVGSPLSLECTVEGTSNPNLYWYRQAAGRGLQLLFYSVGIGQISSEVPQNLSASRPQDRQFILSSKKLLLSDSGFYLCAWSDGTGGSPLHFGNGTRLTVT.

The gene calls are TRBV6-5 and TRBJ1-5; D perhaps matches TRBD1 (5 bases). Trimming cost V 5 bases and J 4 bases, with 15 bases left between them. Germline assignment: CDR1 MNHEY and CDR2 SVGAGI. CDR3 size: 15 residues. CDR3 region: CASSPQALLNQPQHF. The CDR3 DNA sequence: TGTGCCAGCAGTCCACAGGCCCTCCTTAATCAGCCCCAGCATTTT.

The chain carries TRBV6-6 and TRBJ1-5, with 10 nucleotides matching TRBD1. Unmatched junction bases numbered 7, after V lost 6 bases and J lost 2 bases. The CDR3 runs 16 residues. Germline CDR1 MNHNY, CDR2 SVGAGI (reference sequence). The CDR3 sequence: CASSLSGTGGNQPQHF. The CDR3 coding sequence is TGTGCCAGCAGCCTATCAGGGACAGGGGGCAATCAGCCCCAGCATTTT.

V usage is TRBV28 and J usage is TRBJ1-6; D is ambiguous. The V gene's germline CDR1 is MDHEN and CDR2 SYDVKM. Trimming left V 5 bases short and J 8 bases short, with 13 bases between. This CDR3 has 14 residues. CDR3 region: CASSPNSIYSPLHF. CDR3 DNA: TGTGCCAGCAGTCCCAACTCTATTTATTCACCCCTCCACTTT.

The genes are TRBV6-5 and TRBJ2-7; 7 bases fit TRBD2. Germline-derived CDR1 and CDR2 are MNHEY and SVGAGI. V dropped 0 bases and J dropped 0; count of bases not matched to a gene: 2. The length of the CDR3 is 15 residues. CDR3 nucleotide sequence: TGTGCCAGCAGTTACTCCGGCGGGGGCTCCTACGAGCAGTACTTC. The encoded protein is CASSYSGGGSYEQYF.

This chain uses TRBV6-5 with TRBJ1-4; D is uncertain. V was cut by 6 bases and J by 5 bases, with 10 bases left in between. CDR3 size: 13 residues. The germline gives CDR1 MNHEY, CDR2 SVGAGI. The CDR3 DNA sequence: TGTGCCAGCAGAAAGGGCGGGAATGAAAAACTGTTTTTT. Translating it yields CASRKGGNEKLFF.

Only a few counts were recorded for this clone. V gene TRBV19 combines with J gene TRBJ2-7, with 9 bases that match TRBD1. CDR1 LNHDA and CDR2 SQIVND come from the germline V gene (reference sequence). J lost 6 bases, V lost 6 bases, and 6 bases had no gene match. The CDR3 is 13 amino acids. CDR3: CASRRTGEGEQYF. The CDR3 DNA reads TGTGCCAGTAGGAGGACAGGGGAGGGCGAGCAGTACTTC.

V is TRBV9 and J is TRBJ2-5; the D is unclear. Trimming pared 0 bases from V and 2 bases from J, leaving 5 bases between. The germline CDR1 and CDR2 sequences are SGDLS and YYNGEE. The CDR3 loop spans 13 amino acids. CDR3 sequence: CASSVEPQETQYF. CDR3 DNA sequence: TGTGCCAGCAGCGTAGAGCCTCAAGAGACCCAGTACTTC. The whole variable domain, remainder taken from reference TRBV9 and TRBJ2-5, is DSGVTQTPKHLITATGQRVTLRCSPRSGDLSVYWYQQSLDQGLQFLIQYYNGEERAKGNILERFSAQQFPDLHSELNLSSLELGDSALYFCASSVEPQETQYFGPGTRLLVL.

The rearrangement uses TRBV18 and TRBJ2-2; possibly TRBD1 for D (7 bases). V was clipped by 5 bases and J by 3 bases, with 16 bases between them. This CDR3 comprises 16 residues. Per germline, CDR1 KGHSH and CDR2 LQKENI. CDR3 sequence (DNA): TGTGCCAGCTCATTCCAGGGGGGTCATTACACCGGGGAGCTGTTTTTT. Its translation is CASSFQGGHYTGELFF.